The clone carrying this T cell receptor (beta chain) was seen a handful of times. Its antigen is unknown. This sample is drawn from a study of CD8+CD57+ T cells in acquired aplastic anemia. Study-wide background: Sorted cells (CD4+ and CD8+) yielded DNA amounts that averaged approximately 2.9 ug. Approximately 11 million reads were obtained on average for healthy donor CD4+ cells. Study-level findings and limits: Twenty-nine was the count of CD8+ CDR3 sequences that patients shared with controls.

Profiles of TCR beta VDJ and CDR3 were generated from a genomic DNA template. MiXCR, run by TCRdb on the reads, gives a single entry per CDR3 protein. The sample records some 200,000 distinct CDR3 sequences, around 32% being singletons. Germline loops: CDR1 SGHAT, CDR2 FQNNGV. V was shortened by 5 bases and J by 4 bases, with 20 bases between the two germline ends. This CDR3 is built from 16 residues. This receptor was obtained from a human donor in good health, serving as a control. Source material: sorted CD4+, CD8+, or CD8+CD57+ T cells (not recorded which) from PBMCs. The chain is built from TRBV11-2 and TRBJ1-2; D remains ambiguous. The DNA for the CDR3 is TGTGCCAGCAGCGTCGCACTCCAGACTTCGAGCTATGGCTACACCTTC. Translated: CASSVALQTSSYGYTF. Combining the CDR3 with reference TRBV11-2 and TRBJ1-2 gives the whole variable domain EAGVAQSPRYKIIEKRQSVAFWCNPISGHATLYWYQQILGQGPKLLIQFQNNGVVDDSQLPKDRFSAERLKGVDSTLKIQPAKLEDSAVYLCASSVALQTSSYGYTFGSGTRLTVV.